The 23 T cell receptor beta chains reported below all come from one sample, sequenced in a study of T cell repertoires in cytomegalovirus infection. These receptors lack a known antigen. TCRdb passed the reads through MiXCR, listing each CDR3 protein once. The sample carries tens of thousands of distinct CDR3 sequences, 25% to 30% recorded once. The specimen was CD8+ T cells from cultured PBMCs, collected from culture after CMV antigen stimulation. The receptor set was obtained from a human donor in good health (CMV status not recorded). Some clones in this sample may be carry-over from other donors' samples.

This clonotype was counted at least ten times. CDR3 region: CASSPGTGEGTYYGYTF. CDR3 DNA: TGTGCCAGCAGCCCCGGGACAGGGGAGGGGACTTACTATGGCTACACCTTC. The chain carries TRBV7-9 and TRBJ1-2; 10 bases are shared with TRBD1. The CDR3 is 17 amino acids. Germline lookup yields CDR1 SEHNR and CDR2 FQNEAQ (reference sequence). Trimming took 5 bases from V and 3 from J; bases not matched to a gene: 12.

This clonotype was counted many times. The chain couples TRBV20-1 to TRBJ2-1, with 8 nucleotides matching TRBD1. Per the germline V gene, CDR1 is DFQATT and CDR2 is SNEGSKA (reference sequence). The CDR3 runs 12 residues. Trimming at V came to 6 bases and at J to 6 bases, leaving 4 bases not matched to a gene. DNA for the CDR3: TGCAGTGCAGACGGGACAGGCAATGAGCAGTTCTTC. Its translation is CSADGTGNEQFF.

This clonotype showed up many times. This rearrangement joins TRBV11-2 to TRBJ1-1; 7 bases align to TRBD1. The CDR3 sequence is 17 residues long. Germline trimming cut 6 bases from V and 0 bases from J; bases unmatched to any gene: 13. The germline V gene encodes CDR1 SGHAT and CDR2 FQNNGV. The CDR3 DNA sequence: TGTGCCAGCAGAATCAACCAGGGGGGCAGCATGAACACTGAAGCTTTCTTT. Translating it yields CASRINQGGSMNTEAFF.

This clonotype came up a few times. The V and J genes are TRBV11-2 and TRBJ2-3; D gene uncertain. Trimming left V 6 bases short and J 0 bases short, with 4 bases between. There are 12 residues in the CDR3. Per germline, CDR1 SGHAT and CDR2 FQNNGV. The CDR3 sequence: CASRRSTDTQYF. CDR3 nucleotides: TGTGCCAGCAGACGTAGCACAGATACGCAGTATTTT.

J is TRBJ2-3 and V is TRBV12-3 or TRBV12-4; D is uncertain. The CDR3 consists of 14 residues. With 6 bases removed from V and 5 bases from J, the gap between germline ends came to 15 bases. The chain's CDR3 is CASSPPAERDTQYF. The CDR3 coding sequence is TGTGCCAGCAGCCCCCCCGCGGAGAGAGATACGCAGTATTTT.

The chain combines TRBV12-3 or TRBV12-4 with TRBJ2-7, with no clear D. The ends were cut back, 3 bases at V and 6 bases at J, with 12 bases in the middle. The CDR3 consists of 13 residues. The chain's CDR3 is CASSFRQDREQYF. CDR3 nucleotide sequence: TGTGCCAGCAGTTTTAGGCAGGATCGCGAGCAGTACTTC.

The chain carries TRBV4-1 and TRBJ1-6, with D possibly matching TRBD1 (5 bases). The ends were cut back, 3 bases at V and 7 bases at J, with 13 bases in the middle. This CDR3 spans 15 amino acids. Germline V CDR1 and CDR2: MGHRA, YSYEKL. The CDR3 sequence is CASSQEGQGNSPLHF. Written as DNA, the CDR3 is TGCGCCAGCAGCCAGGAGGGGCAGGGAAATTCACCCCTCCACTTT.

The V gene is TRBV7-2, the J gene TRBJ2-2; D may be TRBD1 (5 bases). The CDR3 is 14 residues long. Germline CDR1 reads SGHTA; CDR2 reads FQGNSA. The germline V and J ends were trimmed by 5 bases and 5 bases, with 12 bases remaining between them. CDR3 coding DNA: TGTGCCAGCAGCGCCAGGGTGGGGACCGGGGAGCTGTTTTTT. This codes for CASSARVGTGELFF.

This clonotype was counted ten times or more. The CDR3 sequence: CASSLKFGAGGAYNEQFF. As DNA, the CDR3 is TGTGCCAGCAGCTTAAAGTTTGGTGCCGGGGGGGCTTACAATGAGCAGTTCTTC. The chain is built from TRBV7-2 and TRBJ2-1; 8 bases line up with TRBD2. In germline, CDR1 is SGHTA, CDR2 FQGNSA. Losses at the gene ends were 2 bases for V and 4 bases for J; bases not matched to a gene: 13. CDR3 length: 18 residues.

The table lists this clonotype with a few counts. The genes are TRBV20-1 and TRBJ2-7, with D maybe TRBD2 (6 bases). Germline V gives CDR1 DFQATT, CDR2 SNEGSKA (reference sequence). CDR3 size: 16 residues. The V end lost 0 bases, the J end lost 6 bases, and 21 bases lay between the germline ends. The CDR3 nucleotides are TGCAGTGCTAGAGATTTGTTAGCGGTTTTGTCCAGCGAGCAGTACTTC. Its translation: CSARDLLAVLSSEQYF.

This clonotype was seen a few times. The CDR3 end shows no conserved phenylalanine or tryptophan, and so a read error is likely. It is unclear where the CDR3 begins or ends on the DNA, so no DNA is shown, and the CDR3 is as TCRdb lists it. CDR3 loop: CASSLGDRGVL. This chain joins TRBV7-9 and TRBJ2-7; the DNA was not used to check the table's D call, TRBD1. Germline V gene lookup returns CDR1 SEHNR and CDR2 FQNEAQ (reference sequence). The CDR3 has 11 amino acids, counting both end residues.

This chain joins TRBV27 and TRBJ2-1; no clear D. Germline CDR1 MNHEY, CDR2 SMNVEV (reference sequence). V was clipped by 9 bases and J by 9 bases, with 12 bases between them. The CDR3 has 11 amino acids. As DNA, the CDR3 is TGTGCCAGTCTATCTTTGGGTGAGCAGTTCTTC. Protein sequence: CASLSLGEQFF.

This clonotype occurred once. This chain connects TRBV20-1 to TRBJ2-7, with 15 bases lining up with TRBD2. In germline, CDR1 is DFQATT, CDR2 SNEGSKA (reference sequence). The length of the CDR3 is 15 residues. J was trimmed by 7 bases and V by 5 bases; bases with no gene match: 9. The CDR3 nucleotides are TGCAGTGCTTTCGGACTAGCGGGGGGGTTACGGGAGCAGTACTTC. As protein: CSAFGLAGGLREQYF.

The chain couples TRBV19 to TRBJ1-5; weak D call: TRBD1 (6 bases). V was clipped by 0 bases and J by 3 bases, with 12 bases between them. Per the germline V gene, CDR1 is LNHDA and CDR2 is SQIVND (reference sequence). The CDR3 length is 16 residues. DNA of the CDR3: TGTGCCAGTAGTATAGACAGGGGAATCCCCAATCAGCCCCAGCATTTT. Protein: CASSIDRGIPNQPQHF.

This chain links TRBV7-2 with TRBJ2-1, with D uncertain. The CDR3 sequence is 13 residues long. Per germline, CDR1 SGHTA and CDR2 FQGNSA. Trimming stripped 5 bases from V and 7 bases from J, with 12 bases between. CDR3 protein: CASSTRFGNEQFF. For the CDR3, the DNA is TGTGCCAGCAGCACCCGCTTTGGGAATGAGCAGTTCTTC.

This clonotype was picked up a small number of times. The gene calls are TRBV19 and TRBJ2-3, with 11 bases lining up with TRBD2. Germline V CDR1 and CDR2: LNHDA, SQIVND (reference sequence). The CDR3 runs to 16 residues. Germline trimming cut 5 bases from V and 2 bases from J; bases unmatched to any gene: 6. The CDR3 nucleotides read TGTGCCAGTAGTTCCCTTAGCGGGGGGGCCACAGATACGCAGTATTTT. Its protein is CASSSLSGGATDTQYF.

The rearrangement joins TRBV3-1 to TRBJ1-1; 7 bases line up with TRBD1. The germline V gene has CDR1 LGHDT and CDR2 YNNKEL (reference sequence). Trimming cost V 1 base and J 1 base; bases outside gene matches: 3. CDR3 length: 15 residues. Here the CDR3 reads CASSQVRGANTEAFF. Written as DNA, the CDR3 is TGTGCCAGCAGCCAAGTCAGGGGGGCGAACACTGAAGCTTTCTTT. Based on the CDR3 plus reference TRBV3-1 and TRBJ1-1, the full variable domain is DTAVSQTPKYLVTQMGNDKSIKCEQNLGHDTMYWYKQDSKKFLKIMFSYNNKELIINETVPNRFSPKSPDKAHLNLHINSLELGDSAVYFCASSQVRGANTEAFFGQGTRLTVV.

This clonotype has a handful of counts. This chain connects TRBV5-1 to TRBJ2-7; D tentatively reads TRBD1 or TRBD2 (5 bases each). Germline V gives CDR1 SGHRS, CDR2 YFSETQ. The V end lost 0 bases, the J end lost 0 bases, and 13 bases lay between the germline ends. This CDR3 contains 16 residues. CDR3 loop: CASSLEPGPSSYEQYF. The CDR3 DNA reads TGCGCCAGCAGCTTGGAACCGGGACCTTCCTCCTACGAGCAGTACTTC.

The rearrangement links TRBV6-8 to TRBJ1-1; TRBD1 might be the D (5 bases). Per the germline V gene, CDR1 is MNHGY and CDR2 is SAAAGT. Trimming took 6 bases from V and 3 from J, leaving 11 bases between them. CDR3 size: 13 residues. CDR3 region: CASRFRTHTEAFF. DNA of the CDR3: TGTGCCAGCAGATTCAGGACACACACTGAAGCTTTCTTT.

Ten or more counts support this clonotype. The V and J genes are TRBV19 and TRBJ1-6; 7 bases line up with TRBD1. Losses at the gene ends were 10 bases for V and 8 bases for J; bases not matched to a gene: 14. Per the germline V gene, CDR1 is LNHDA and CDR2 is SQIVND (reference sequence). This CDR3 has 15 amino acids. CDR3 DNA: TGTGCCACTAACGCCGGGACAGCCTGGGATTCACCCCTCCACTTT. Its protein is CATNAGTAWDSPLHF.

Details on this clonotype: Germline is not matched at one junction end, which may reflect a read error. The rearrangement joins TRBV4-1 to TRBJ1-2, with a possible D match to TRBD1 (6 bases). The germline gives CDR1 MGHRA, CDR2 YSYEKL. This CDR3 is 16 amino acids long. The CDR3 DNA is TGTGCCAGCAGCCAAGAAACGGGGGGCTTTTACTATGGCTACACCTTC. This encodes CASSQETGGFYYGYTF.

The J gene is TRBJ1-2, the V gene TRBV7-9; D unclear. Germline assignment: CDR1 SEHNR and CDR2 FQNEAQ (reference sequence). This CDR3 has 11 amino acids. CDR3 sequence (DNA): TGTGCGAGGCAGGACCTCTATGGCTACACCTTC. It is translated as CARQDLYGYTF.

This clonotype was counted only a few times. The chain uses TRBV12-3 or TRBV12-4 and TRBJ2-3; a possible D gene is TRBD1 (5 bases). The CDR3 has 15 residues. V lost 4 bases and J lost 4, with 15 bases in between. The CDR3 here is CASSSSTLGADTQYF. Written as DNA, the CDR3 is TGTGCCAGCAGTTCATCCACTTTAGGGGCAGATACGCAGTATTTT.